This TCR beta chain is drawn from a study of blood T cell repertoires in COVID-19. Study context: The United States, Italy and Spain supplied acute and convalescent COVID-19 samples.

TCRdb's table, derived via immunoSEQ multiplex PCR, lists solely in-frame clones and lacks some. Of 96,000 or so clones listed, roughly 76% are singletons. The CDR3 spans 15 residues. CDR1 and CDR2 from the germline V gene are MNHEY and SVGAGI. V was shortened by 6 bases and J by 3 bases, with 18 bases between the two germline ends. The gene calls are TRBV6-5 and TRBJ2-7; the D gene is possibly TRBD2 (6 bases). Sequencing was carried out using peripheral blood. The sequence derives from an elderly man with COVID-19, enrolled during active disease. CDR3 in amino acids: CASSLEGPEIYEQYF. Here the CDR3 DNA reads TGTGCCAGCAGCCTGGAGGGACCGGAGATCTACGAGCAGTACTTC.